This TCR beta chain was retrieved from a study of blood T cells in healthy people across ages. Together with a sample-barcoded 5' primer, a J-beta primer mix was included in a second PCR lasting roughly 6 to 12 cycles. Each CDR3 protein is one row after TCRdb ran MiXCR on the 5' RACE reads. The repertoire holds a few hundred thousand distinct CDR3 sequences, with 25% to 30% as singletons. This clonotype has just a few counts. The CDR3 is 13 amino acids. V was cut by 6 bases and J by 7 bases, with 15 bases left in between. This sequence was found in a woman in her 70s in good health. The source material was blood. The chain joins TRBV12-3 or TRBV12-4 to TRBJ2-5, with D possibly TRBD1 on 5 matching bases. The CDR3 nucleotides are TGTGCCAGCAGATTCGACAGATTTGGGACCCAGTACTTC. This gives the protein CASRFDRFGTQYF.